This TCR beta chain derives from a study of blood T cell repertoires in COVID-19. Per the original data handling: From reference gene primer amplification, estimates of nucleated cell counts were derived. Produced via immunoSEQ multiplex PCR; TCRdb's table is partial and in-frame only. That table supplies the V and J calls and clone size; D and trimming were determined from the DNA. The table lists tens of thousands of clones, roughly 90% of them singletons. The TCR originated in a human donor in a cohort sampled during active COVID-19. The sequenced material came from peripheral blood.

The CDR3 DNA is TGTGCCTGGAATCGGCGAGGGATGAACACTGAAGCTTTCTTT. This encodes CAWNRRGMNTEAFF. The rearrangement links TRBV30 to TRBJ1-1; D is ambiguous. Germline CDR1 is GTSNPN and CDR2 is SVGIG (reference sequence). V was cut by 4 bases and J by 0 bases, with 12 bases left in between. The CDR3 runs to 14 residues. Combining the CDR3 with reference TRBV30 and TRBJ1-1 gives the whole variable domain SQTIHQWPATLVQPVGSPLSLECTVEGTSNPNLYWYRQAAGRGLQLLFYSVGIGQISSEVPQNLSASRPQDRQFILSSKKLLLSDSGFYLCAWNRRGMNTEAFFGQGTRLTVV.